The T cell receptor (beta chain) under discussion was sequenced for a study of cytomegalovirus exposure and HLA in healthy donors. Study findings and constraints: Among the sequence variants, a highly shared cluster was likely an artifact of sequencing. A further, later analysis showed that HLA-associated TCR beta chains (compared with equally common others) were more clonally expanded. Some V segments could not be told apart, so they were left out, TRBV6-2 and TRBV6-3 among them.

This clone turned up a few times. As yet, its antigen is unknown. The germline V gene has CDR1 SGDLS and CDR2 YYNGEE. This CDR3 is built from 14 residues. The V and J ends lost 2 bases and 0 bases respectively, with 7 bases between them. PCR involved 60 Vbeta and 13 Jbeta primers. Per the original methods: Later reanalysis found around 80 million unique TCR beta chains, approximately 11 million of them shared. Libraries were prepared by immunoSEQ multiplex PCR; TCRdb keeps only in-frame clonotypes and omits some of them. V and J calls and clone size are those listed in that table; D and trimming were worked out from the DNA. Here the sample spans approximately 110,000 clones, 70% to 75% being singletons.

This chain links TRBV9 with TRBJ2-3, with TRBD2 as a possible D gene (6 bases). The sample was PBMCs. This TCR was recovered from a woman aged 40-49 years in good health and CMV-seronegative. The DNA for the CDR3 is TGTGCCAGCAGCGTGGGGACTAGCACAGATACGCAGTATTTT. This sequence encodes CASSVGTSTDTQYF.